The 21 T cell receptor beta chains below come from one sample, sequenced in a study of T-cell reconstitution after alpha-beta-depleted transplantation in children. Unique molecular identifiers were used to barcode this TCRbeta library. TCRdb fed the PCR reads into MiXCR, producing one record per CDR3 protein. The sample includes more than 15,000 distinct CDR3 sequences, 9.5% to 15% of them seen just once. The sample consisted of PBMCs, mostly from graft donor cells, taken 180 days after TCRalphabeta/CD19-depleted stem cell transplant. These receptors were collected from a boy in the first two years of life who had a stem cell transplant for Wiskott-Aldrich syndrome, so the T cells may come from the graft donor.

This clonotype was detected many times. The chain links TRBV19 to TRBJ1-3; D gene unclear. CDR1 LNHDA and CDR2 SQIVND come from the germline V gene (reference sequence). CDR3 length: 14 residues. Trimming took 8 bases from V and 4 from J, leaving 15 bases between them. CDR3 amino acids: CASLYRGGGNTIYF. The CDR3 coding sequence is TGTGCCAGTCTGTATCGAGGCGGCGGAAACACCATATATTTT.

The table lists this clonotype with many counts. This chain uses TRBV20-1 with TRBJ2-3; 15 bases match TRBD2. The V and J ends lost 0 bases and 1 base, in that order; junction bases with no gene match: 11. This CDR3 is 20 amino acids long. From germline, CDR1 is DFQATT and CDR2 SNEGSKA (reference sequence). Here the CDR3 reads CSARDPSGTSGRWGTDTQYF. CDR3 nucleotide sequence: TGCAGTGCTAGAGATCCGTCGGGGACTAGCGGGAGGTGGGGCACAGATACGCAGTATTTT.

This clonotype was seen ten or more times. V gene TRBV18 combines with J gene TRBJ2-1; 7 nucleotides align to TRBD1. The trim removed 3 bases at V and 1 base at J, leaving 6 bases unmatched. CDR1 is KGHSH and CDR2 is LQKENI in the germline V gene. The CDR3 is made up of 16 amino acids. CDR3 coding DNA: TGTGCCAGCTCACCCGACAGGGTAGATTCCTACAATGAGCAGTTCTTC. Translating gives CASSPDRVDSYNEQFF.

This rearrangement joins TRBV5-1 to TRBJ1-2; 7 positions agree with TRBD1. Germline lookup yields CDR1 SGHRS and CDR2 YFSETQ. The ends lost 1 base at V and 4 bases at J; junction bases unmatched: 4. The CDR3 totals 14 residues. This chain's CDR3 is CASSLTGAGYGYTF. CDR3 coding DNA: TGCGCCAGCAGCTTGACAGGGGCGGGCTATGGCTACACCTTC.

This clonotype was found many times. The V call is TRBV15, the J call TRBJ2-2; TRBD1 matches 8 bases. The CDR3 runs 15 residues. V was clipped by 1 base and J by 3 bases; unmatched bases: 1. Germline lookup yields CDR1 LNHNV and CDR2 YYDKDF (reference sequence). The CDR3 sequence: CATSRVDRDTGELFF. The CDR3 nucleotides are TGTGCCACCAGCAGAGTGGACAGGGACACCGGGGAGCTGTTTTTT.

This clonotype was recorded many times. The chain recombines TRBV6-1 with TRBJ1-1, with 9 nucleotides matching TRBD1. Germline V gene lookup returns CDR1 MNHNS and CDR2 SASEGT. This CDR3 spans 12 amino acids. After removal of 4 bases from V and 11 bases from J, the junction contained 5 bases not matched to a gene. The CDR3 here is CASSGDRAMAFF. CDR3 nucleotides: TGTGCCAGCAGTGGGGACAGGGCAATGGCTTTCTTT.

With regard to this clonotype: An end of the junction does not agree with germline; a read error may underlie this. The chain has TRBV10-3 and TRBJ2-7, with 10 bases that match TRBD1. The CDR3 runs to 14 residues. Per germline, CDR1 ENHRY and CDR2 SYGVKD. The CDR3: CAITPTGGSHEQYF. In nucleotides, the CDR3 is TGTGCCATCACTCCGACAGGGGGCTCCCACGAGCAGTACTTC.

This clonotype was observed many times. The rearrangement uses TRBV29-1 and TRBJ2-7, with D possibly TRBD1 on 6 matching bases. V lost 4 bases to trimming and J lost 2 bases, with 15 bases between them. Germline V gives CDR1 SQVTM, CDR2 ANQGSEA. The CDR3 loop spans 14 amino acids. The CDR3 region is CSVASDSATYEQYF. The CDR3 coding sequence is TGCAGCGTTGCTTCGGACAGCGCTACCTACGAGCAGTACTTC.

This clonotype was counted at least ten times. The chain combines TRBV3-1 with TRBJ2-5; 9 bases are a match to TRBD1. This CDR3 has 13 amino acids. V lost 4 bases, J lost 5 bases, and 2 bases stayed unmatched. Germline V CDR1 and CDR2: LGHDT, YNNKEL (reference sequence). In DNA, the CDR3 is TGTGCCAGCAGCCGGACAGGGGCCGAGACCCAGTACTTC. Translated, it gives CASSRTGAETQYF.

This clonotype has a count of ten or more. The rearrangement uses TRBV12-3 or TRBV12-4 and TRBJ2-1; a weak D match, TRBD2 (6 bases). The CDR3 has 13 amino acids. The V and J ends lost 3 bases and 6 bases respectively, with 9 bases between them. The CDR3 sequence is CASSLLARNEQFF. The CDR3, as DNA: TGTGCCAGCAGTTTGCTAGCGCGCAATGAGCAGTTCTTC.

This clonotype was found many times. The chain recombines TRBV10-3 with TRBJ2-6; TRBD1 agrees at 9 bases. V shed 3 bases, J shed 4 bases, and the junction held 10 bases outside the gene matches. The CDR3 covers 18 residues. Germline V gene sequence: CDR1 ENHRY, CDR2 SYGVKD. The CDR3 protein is CAISDHPGQGSGANVLTF. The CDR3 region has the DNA TGTGCCATCAGTGATCACCCGGGACAGGGTTCCGGGGCCAACGTCCTGACTTTC.

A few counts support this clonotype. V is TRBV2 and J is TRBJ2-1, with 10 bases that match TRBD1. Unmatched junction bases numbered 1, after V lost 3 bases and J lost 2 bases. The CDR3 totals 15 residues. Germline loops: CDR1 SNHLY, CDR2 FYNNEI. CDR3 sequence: CASSEGTGAYNEQFF. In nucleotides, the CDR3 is TGTGCCAGCAGTGAGGGGACAGGGGCCTACAATGAGCAGTTCTTC.

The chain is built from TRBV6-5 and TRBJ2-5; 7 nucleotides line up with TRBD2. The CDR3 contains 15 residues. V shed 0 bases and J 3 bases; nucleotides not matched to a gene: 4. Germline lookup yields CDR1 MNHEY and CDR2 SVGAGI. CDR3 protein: CASSYSTGREETQYF. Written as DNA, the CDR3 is TGTGCCAGCAGTTACTCAACGGGGAGGGAAGAGACCCAGTACTTC.

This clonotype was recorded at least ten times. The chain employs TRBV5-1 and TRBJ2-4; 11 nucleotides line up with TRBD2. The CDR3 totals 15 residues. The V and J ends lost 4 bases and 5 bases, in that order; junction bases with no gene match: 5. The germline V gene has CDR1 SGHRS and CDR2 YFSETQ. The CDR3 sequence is CASSPKGLAENIQYF. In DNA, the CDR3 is TGCGCCAGCAGCCCGAAGGGACTAGCGGAAAACATTCAGTACTTC.

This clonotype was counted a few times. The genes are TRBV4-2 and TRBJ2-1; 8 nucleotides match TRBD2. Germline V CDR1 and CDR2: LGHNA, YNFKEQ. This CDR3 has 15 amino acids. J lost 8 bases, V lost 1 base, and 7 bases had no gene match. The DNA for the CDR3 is TGTGCCAGCAGCCAAGGGGAGCGGGAGCGGGATGAGCAGTTCTTC. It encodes CASSQGERERDEQFF.

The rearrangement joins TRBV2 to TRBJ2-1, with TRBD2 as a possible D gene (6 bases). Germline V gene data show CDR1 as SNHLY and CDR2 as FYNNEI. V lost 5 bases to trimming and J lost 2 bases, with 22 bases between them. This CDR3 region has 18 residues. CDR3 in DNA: TGTGCCAGCAGTTTCCTTGGATCAGGAGGGACCCCCTACAATGAGCAGTTCTTC. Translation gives CASSFLGSGGTPYNEQFF.

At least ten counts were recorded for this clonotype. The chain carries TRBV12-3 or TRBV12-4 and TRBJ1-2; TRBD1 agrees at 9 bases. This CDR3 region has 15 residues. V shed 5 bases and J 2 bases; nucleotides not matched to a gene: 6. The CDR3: CASSPDRGGNYGYTF. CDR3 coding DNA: TGTGCCAGCAGTCCGGACAGGGGAGGAAACTATGGCTACACCTTC.

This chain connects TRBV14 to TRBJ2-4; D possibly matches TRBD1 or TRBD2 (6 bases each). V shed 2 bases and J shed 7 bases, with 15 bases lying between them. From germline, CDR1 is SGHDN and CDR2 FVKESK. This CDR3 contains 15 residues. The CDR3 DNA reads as TGTGCCAGCAGCCAATCGGGGCAGGGGAGGAACATTCAGTACTTC. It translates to CASSQSGQGRNIQYF.

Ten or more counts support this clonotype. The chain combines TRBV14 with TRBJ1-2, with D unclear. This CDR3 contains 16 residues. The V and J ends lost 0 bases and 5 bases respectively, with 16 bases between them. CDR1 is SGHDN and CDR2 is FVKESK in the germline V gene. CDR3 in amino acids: CASSQDSPSRGYGYTF. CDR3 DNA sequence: TGTGCCAGCAGCCAAGATAGCCCTTCACGGGGATATGGCTACACCTTC.

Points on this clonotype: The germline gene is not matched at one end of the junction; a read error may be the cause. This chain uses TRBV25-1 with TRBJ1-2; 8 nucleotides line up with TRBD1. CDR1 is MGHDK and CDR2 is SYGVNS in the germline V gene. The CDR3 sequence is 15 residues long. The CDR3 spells CASSEIGQGAIGYPF. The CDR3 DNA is TGTGCCAGCAGTGAAATCGGGCAGGGGGCTATTGGCTACCCCTTC.

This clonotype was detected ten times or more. CDR3 sequence: CASSLGDRGYNEQFF. The CDR3 bases are TGTGCCAGCAGTTTGGGGGACAGGGGCTACAATGAGCAGTTCTTC. V gene TRBV12-3 or TRBV12-4 combines with J gene TRBJ2-1; TRBD1 aligns across 10 bases. CDR3 length equals 15 residues. V lost 3 bases, J lost 3 bases, and 2 bases stayed unmatched.